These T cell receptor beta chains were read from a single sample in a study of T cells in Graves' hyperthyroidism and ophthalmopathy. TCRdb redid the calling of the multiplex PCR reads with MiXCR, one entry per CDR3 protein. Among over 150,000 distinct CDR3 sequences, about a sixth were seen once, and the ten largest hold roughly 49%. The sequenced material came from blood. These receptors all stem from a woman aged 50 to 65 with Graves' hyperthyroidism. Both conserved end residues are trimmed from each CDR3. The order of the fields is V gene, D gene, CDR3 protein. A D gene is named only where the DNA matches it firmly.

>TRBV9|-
ASSVGGWTDTQY
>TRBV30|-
AWSAGVGYEQY
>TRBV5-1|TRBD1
ASSPLGQGNTEAF
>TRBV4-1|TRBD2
ASSQIGLAGEDEQY
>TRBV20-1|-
SARDWVGNTEAF
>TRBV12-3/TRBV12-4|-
ASTTSLGDTEAF
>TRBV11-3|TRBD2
ASSLASGLKVGTQY
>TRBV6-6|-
ASSYPHGSNQPQH
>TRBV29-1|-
SVEGTSLGQY
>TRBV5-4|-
ASSPGTLSSYEQY
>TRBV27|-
ASSFGGGLTEAF
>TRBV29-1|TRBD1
SVGLRTGIYEQY
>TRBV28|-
VSTGGTYQETQY
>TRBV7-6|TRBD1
ASSGLGQGRPYGYT
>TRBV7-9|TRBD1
ASSRTGGYTEAF
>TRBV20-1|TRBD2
SARATSSGSFVNEQF
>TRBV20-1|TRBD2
SAAGLADYNEQF
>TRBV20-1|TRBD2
SADGLAGSTDTQY
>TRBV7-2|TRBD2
ASSPRPGTRGDTQY
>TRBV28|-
ASLGGRTGELF
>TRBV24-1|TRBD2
ATSAGLAGVHTQY
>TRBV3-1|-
ASSISTGRTDEQF
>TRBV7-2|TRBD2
ASSFGGGSYEQY
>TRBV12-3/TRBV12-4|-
ASSLSGRGQPQH
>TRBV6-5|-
ASSYGGGEKLF
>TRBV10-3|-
AISAGDYNEQF
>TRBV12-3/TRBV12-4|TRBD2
ASRWAGGLGEQF
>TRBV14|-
ASSLGASLY
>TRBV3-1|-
ASSQAHSNQPQH
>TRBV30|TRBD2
AWSSASGSWYEQF
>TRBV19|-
ASSRGDTEAF
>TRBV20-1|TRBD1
SAGQTGGSETQY